The clone carrying this T cell receptor beta chain appeared a few times. Its matching antigen is unknown. This entry is derived from a study of T cell responses to AZD1222 COVID-19 vaccine. Findings of the study overall: Only six or seven AZD1222 recipients tested seropositive at baseline. Donors skewed white British and female; clonal diversity was possibly underestimated.

The V end lost 3 bases, the J end lost 0 bases, and 11 bases lay between the germline ends. In germline, CDR1 is KGHDR, CDR2 SFDVKD. CDR3 length: 16 residues. Clones were sequenced by immunoSEQ multiplex PCR, and TCRdb holds only the in-frame ones, with some missing. The sample has about 45,000 clones; about 80% are singletons. This receptor was taken from an adult who received the MenACWY meningococcal vaccine as a control. The source material was peripheral blood, sampled 28 days after the second dose of the MenACWY control vaccine. V and J are TRBV24-1 and TRBJ2-1; D is unresolved. DNA for the CDR3: TGTGCCACCAGTGATGTGGAGCCCCGCTCCTACAATGAGCAGTTCTTC. It is translated as CATSDVEPRSYNEQFF.